This T cell receptor beta chain was retrieved from a study of cytomegalovirus exposure and HLA in healthy donors. Whole-study results and caveats: There were some public TCRs occurring in many donors, but most TCR sequences were rare. The authors later linked a missense DCLRE1C variant to TCR beta V- and J-gene trimming. In vitro, three CMV-associated chains proved specific for CMV antigens. For most TCR beta V segments, an earlier analysis put the productive rate at about 87% or about 30% of the time.

There are a few counts of this clone. Its antigen is still unknown. 60 Vbeta and 13 Jbeta primers were used in PCR. Clones were read by immunoSEQ multiplex PCR, and TCRdb kept only the in-frame ones, dropping some. The sample lists some 140,000 clones, roughly 80% seen once, with roughly 3% in the top ten. The ends were cut back, 0 bases at V and 4 bases at J, with 7 bases in the middle. Germline lookup yields CDR1 SGDLS and CDR2 YYNGEE. This CDR3 contains 13 residues. This TCR came from a man aged 35 to 55 in good health and CMV-seronegative. Material for sequencing was PBMCs. The rearrangement joins TRBV9 to TRBJ1-1; D gene uncertain. CDR3 protein: CASSVGPSTEAFF. The CDR3 nucleotides read TGTGCCAGCAGCGTAGGTCCCAGCACTGAAGCTTTCTTT.